This T cell receptor (beta chain) was found in a study of blood T cell repertoires in COVID-19. The wider study: Sources were T cells, B-cell-depleted T cells, or PBMCs; the material itself was cDNA or gDNA.

The V end lost 9 bases, the J end lost 5 bases, and 21 bases lay between the germline ends. Germline CDR1 SNHLY, CDR2 FYNNEI. This CDR3 comprises 15 residues. Participants' own reports of clinical history determined their cohort assignment. Original methodology: Amplification of reference gene primers provided the estimated nucleated cell counts. The repertoire was sequenced with immunoSEQ multiplex PCR; TCRdb's copy has only in-frame clones and lacks some. Clone size and the V and J calls come from that table; the DNA yielded D and trimming. Of some 180,000 clones in the sample, 84% were seen once. The clonotype comes from a woman aged 30 to 39 who had been exposed to COVID-19. This chain joins TRBV2 and TRBJ2-3; TRBD1 might be the D (7 bases). The sample comprised PBMCs or T cells enriched from blood (not recorded which). This CDR3 is CARLGSEGARDTQYF. The CDR3 DNA follows: TGTGCCAGATTGGGGTCGGAGGGGGCTAGAGATACGCAGTATTTT.